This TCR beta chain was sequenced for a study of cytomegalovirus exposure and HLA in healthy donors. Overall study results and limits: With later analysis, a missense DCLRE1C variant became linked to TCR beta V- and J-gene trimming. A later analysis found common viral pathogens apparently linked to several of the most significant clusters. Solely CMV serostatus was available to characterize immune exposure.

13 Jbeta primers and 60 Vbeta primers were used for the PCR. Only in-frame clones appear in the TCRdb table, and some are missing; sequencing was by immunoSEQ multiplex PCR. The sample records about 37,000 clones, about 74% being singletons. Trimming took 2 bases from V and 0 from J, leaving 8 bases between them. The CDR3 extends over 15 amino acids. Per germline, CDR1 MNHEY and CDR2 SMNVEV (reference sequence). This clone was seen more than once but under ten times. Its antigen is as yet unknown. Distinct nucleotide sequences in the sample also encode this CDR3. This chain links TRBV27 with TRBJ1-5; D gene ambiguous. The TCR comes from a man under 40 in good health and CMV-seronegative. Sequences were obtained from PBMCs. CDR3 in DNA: TGTGCCAGCAGTTTAGGTTCGGGTAGCAATCAGCCCCAGCATTTT. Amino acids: CASSLGSGSNQPQHF.